What follows are 29 T cell receptor beta chains derived from one specimen sequenced in a study of cytomegalovirus exposure and HLA in healthy donors (dated by TCRdb to 2016 to 2017). The library came from the immunoSEQ multiplex PCR assay. For the multiplex PCR, a mixture combining 60 forward primers for TCR Vbeta segments and 13 reverse primers for TCR Jbeta segments was used. TCRdb took this table from immuneACCESS and kept in-frame rearrangements with V and J called. Such tables lack part of the clones; where checked against another copy, unresolved V genes explain under half of the gap, and the rest is unexplained. The table for this sample lists 60,000 to 85,000 clones; about three quarters of them were counted only once. 9.5% to 13% of the sample lies in the top ten. Sequenced material: PBMCs. The source of these receptors is a male donor in good health and CMV-seropositive.

V is TRBV6-4 and J is TRBJ2-3; a possible D gene is TRBD1 (8 bases). V lost 4 bases, J lost 5 bases, and 13 bases lay in between. Germline V gene sequence: CDR1 MRHNA, CDR2 SNTAGT. CDR3 size: 14 residues. CDR3 DNA sequence: TGTGCCAGCAGTGCAGGGGGCGGGAGAGATACGCAGTATTTT. This translates into CASSAGGGRDTQYF.

The gene calls are TRBV19 and TRBJ1-2, with a tentative D call TRBD1 (5 bases). The V gene lost 7 bases and the J gene lost 4 bases, with 16 bases spanning the gap. Germline CDR1 and CDR2: LNHDA and SQIVND (reference sequence). The CDR3 length is 14 residues. CDR3 in amino acids: CASTRPQGVYGYTF. Written as DNA, the CDR3 is TGTGCCAGTACCAGACCGCAGGGTGTCTATGGCTACACCTTC.

The chain combines TRBV6-9 with TRBJ2-2; possibly TRBD2 for D (6 bases). V lost 7 bases and J 1 base, leaving 22 bases between the germline ends. The length of the CDR3 is 18 residues. The germline CDR1 and CDR2 sequences are MNHGY and SVAAGI. In DNA form, the CDR3 reads TGTGCCAGCATCGACGCGCCCCCAGCGGGCGTGAACACCGGGGAGCTGTTTTTT. Encoded protein: CASIDAPPAGVNTGELFF.

The sample holds one count of this clone. The genes are TRBV27 and TRBJ2-1, with D perhaps matching TRBD2 (6 bases). Germline assignment: CDR1 MNHEY and CDR2 SMNVEV (reference sequence). The CDR3 spans 16 residues. Trimming pared 7 bases from V and 2 bases from J, leaving 18 bases between. CDR3 sequence: CASTLSGGSPYNEQFF. The CDR3 DNA reads as TGTGCCAGCACCCTATCTGGGGGGTCGCCCTACAATGAGCAGTTCTTC.

The chain combines TRBV6-6 with TRBJ1-6; D not resolved. V was shortened by 2 bases and J by 7 bases, with 15 bases between the two germline ends. There are 16 residues in the CDR3. Germline V gene lookup returns CDR1 MNHNY and CDR2 SVGAGI (reference sequence). The DNA of the CDR3 is TGTGCCAGCAGTTACCCGTTGGGCGCCAGAAATTCACCCCTCCACTTT. Encoded protein: CASSYPLGARNSPLHF.

V usage is TRBV5-1 and J usage is TRBJ1-4; weak D call: TRBD1 (5 bases). The CDR3 spans 14 residues. Germline loops: CDR1 SGHRS, CDR2 YFSETQ. V was trimmed by 4 bases and J by 7 bases, leaving 14 bases between them. The CDR3 region has the DNA TGCGCCAGCAGCGTGGGACTCGAAGGTGAAAAACTGTTTTTT. Residues: CASSVGLEGEKLFF.

The rearrangement joins TRBV19 to TRBJ1-2, with D possibly matching TRBD1 (6 bases). The CDR3 spans 12 residues. Trimming pared 4 bases from V and 8 bases from J, leaving 11 bases between. Per germline, CDR1 LNHDA and CDR2 SQIVND (reference sequence). Here the CDR3 DNA reads TGTGCCAGTAGTAGGGGGGGCAAAGGCTACACCTTC. Translated, it gives CASSRGGKGYTF.

The chain has TRBV4-2 and TRBJ2-5; D possibly corresponds to TRBD1 (5 bases). Germline loops: CDR1 LGHNA, CDR2 YNFKEQ. Trimming removed 0 bases at V and 7 bases at J, with 12 bases between. CDR3 length equals 14 residues. The CDR3 sequence is CASSQDKGRPTQYF. CDR3 sequence (DNA): TGTGCCAGCAGCCAAGATAAGGGGCGGCCGACCCAGTACTTC.

The rearrangement uses TRBV28 and TRBJ2-2, with 8 bases matching TRBD2. CDR1 is MDHEN and CDR2 is SYDVKM in the germline V gene. The CDR3 totals 16 residues. With V trimmed by 5 bases and J by 4 bases, 9 bases remained unmatched. This CDR3 reads CASSPAGRGGTGELFF. CDR3 nucleotide sequence: TGTGCCAGCAGTCCCGCCGGGAGGGGAGGCACCGGGGAGCTGTTTTTT.

This chain links TRBV14 with TRBJ2-7, with TRBD2 matching over 12 bases. The CDR3 totals 16 residues. CDR1 and CDR2 from the germline V gene are SGHDN and FVKESK. V lost 3 bases to trimming and J lost 4 bases; unmatched junction nucleotides: 7. CDR3 residues: CASSHPSGRAVYEQYF. The CDR3 DNA follows: TGTGCCAGCAGCCACCCTAGCGGGAGGGCCGTGTACGAGCAGTACTTC.

The genes are TRBV7-9 and TRBJ2-7; D is uncertain. The CDR3 runs 13 residues. V was shortened by 5 bases and J by 1 base, with 9 bases between the two germline ends. Germline values: CDR1 SEHNR, CDR2 FQNEAQ (reference sequence). Here the CDR3 DNA reads TGTGCCAGCAGCATTACATCGTCCTACGAGCAGTACTTC. It codes for CASSITSSYEQYF.

The V gene is TRBV4-3, the J gene TRBJ2-4; 14 bases line up with TRBD2. This CDR3 contains 20 residues. The V segment lost 5 bases and the J segment 3 bases; nucleotides outside the gene matches: 15. The V gene's germline CDR1 is LGHNA and CDR2 YSLEER. CDR3 loop: CASSSRSTSGGENHKNIQYF. Written as DNA, the CDR3 is TGCGCCAGCAGCTCCCGCTCGACTAGCGGGGGGGAGAATCACAAAAACATTCAGTACTTC.

This clone was detected a few times. The CDR3: CASSPGAHPFF. CDR3 in DNA: TGTGCCAGCAGCCCAGGGGCCCACCCCTTCTTC. This rearrangement joins TRBV11-2 to TRBJ2-1, with D possibly TRBD1 on 6 matching bases. This CDR3 comprises 11 residues. CDR1 is SGHAT, CDR2 FQNNGV, per germline. The V end lost 5 bases, the J end lost 16 bases, and 15 bases lay between the germline ends.

V is TRBV11-2 and J is TRBJ1-2, with TRBD1 matching 8 bases. Trimming removed 4 bases from V and 1 base from J; junction bases left unmatched: 8. Germline V lookup: CDR1 SGHAT, CDR2 FQNNGV. The CDR3 consists of 16 residues. The CDR3 protein is CASSSEGTGLNYGYTF. As DNA, the CDR3 is TGTGCCAGCAGCTCGGAAGGGACAGGACTTAACTATGGCTACACCTTC.

This chain links TRBV7-2 with TRBJ2-2; TRBD2 matches at 7 bases. With 4 bases clipped from V and 6 bases from J, the junction kept 8 bases outside the gene matches. The germline CDR1 and CDR2 sequences are SGHTA and FQGNSA. This CDR3 comprises 15 residues. The CDR3: CASSSTGTNSGELFF. CDR3 sequence (DNA): TGTGCCAGCAGCTCCACCGGGACTAATTCCGGGGAGCTGTTTTTT. The full variable domain, rest sourced from reference TRBV7-2 and TRBJ2-2, is GAGVSQSPSNKVTEKGKDVELRCDPISGHTALYWYRQSLGQGLEFLIYFQGNSAPDKSGLPSDRFSAERTGGSVSTLTIQRTQQEDSAVYLCASSSTGTNSGELFFGEGSRLTVL.

This clone is termed medium-sized. This chain joins TRBV5-6 and TRBJ1-2, with 7 bases that match TRBD1. Germline-derived CDR1 and CDR2 are SGHDT and YYEEEE. The CDR3 covers 17 residues. Germline trimming cut 2 bases from V and 5 bases from J; bases unmatched to any gene: 15. CDR3 sequence: CASSFPPPTGERYGYTF. Written as DNA, the CDR3 is TGTGCCAGCAGCTTTCCCCCCCCCACAGGGGAACGATATGGCTACACCTTC.

This clone was seen more than once but under ten times. This chain links TRBV6-1 with TRBJ1-6, with TRBD1 matching over 7 bases. V lost 6 bases and J lost 10; bases outside the gene matches: 12. This CDR3 has 15 residues. CDR1 is MNHNS and CDR2 is SASEGT in the germline V gene. The CDR3 loop is CASSEYGTVKSPLHF. As DNA, the CDR3 is TGTGCCAGCAGCGAATACGGGACAGTAAAATCACCCCTCCACTTT.

The chain carries TRBV6-4 and TRBJ1-1, with 7 bases identical to TRBD1. With V trimmed by 7 bases and J by 1 base, 6 bases remained unmatched. The CDR3 totals 14 residues. The germline V gene encodes CDR1 MRHNA and CDR2 SNTAGT. This chain's CDR3 is CASKMDRRNTEAFF. Here the CDR3 DNA reads TGTGCCAGCAAGATGGACAGGAGGAACACTGAAGCTTTCTTT.

This chain connects TRBV9 to TRBJ2-2; 7 nucleotides agree with TRBD2. Germline V gene lookup returns CDR1 SGDLS and CDR2 YYNGEE. The V gene end was trimmed by 2 bases and the J gene end by 4 bases; junction bases not matched to a gene: 8. The CDR3 consists of 16 residues. The CDR3 DNA reads TGTGCCAGCAGCGTCAGGGCGGGAGCGGGCACCGGGGAGCTGTTTTTT. This sequence encodes CASSVRAGAGTGELFF.

This chain links TRBV13 with TRBJ1-3; 7 nucleotides agree with TRBD1. V shed 1 base, J shed 0 bases, and the junction held 6 bases outside the gene matches. This CDR3 comprises 17 residues. Germline CDR1 and CDR2: PRHDT and FYEKMQ (reference sequence). CDR3 in amino acids: CASSLAGTALSGNTIYF. The CDR3, as DNA: TGTGCCAGCAGCTTAGCGGGGACAGCACTCTCTGGAAACACCATATATTTT.

The V gene is TRBV25-1, the J gene TRBJ2-1, with TRBD2 matching over 9 bases. There are 16 residues in the CDR3. Germline V gene data show CDR1 as MGHDK and CDR2 as SYGVNS. The junction had 4 bases not matched to a gene; V was cut back by 3 bases and J by 1 base. CDR3 nucleotide sequence: TGTGCCAGCAGTGATACTAGCGGGTTATCCTACAATGAGCAGTTCTTC. This translates into CASSDTSGLSYNEQFF.

The J gene is TRBJ2-7, the V gene TRBV4-3, with 11 bases that match TRBD2. This CDR3 spans 15 amino acids. Germline assignment: CDR1 LGHNA and CDR2 YSLEER. With V trimmed by 4 bases and J by 2 bases, 4 bases remained unmatched. The CDR3 nucleotides are TGCGCCAGCAGCCCGGGGACTAGCGGTACCTACGAGCAGTACTTC. This encodes CASSPGTSGTYEQYF.

V and J are TRBV7-2 and TRBJ2-1; 9 positions match TRBD1. The junction had 6 bases not matched to a gene; V was cut back by 7 bases and J by 5 bases. Looked up from germline, CDR1 is SGHTA and CDR2 is FQGNSA. The CDR3 covers 14 residues. DNA for the CDR3: TGTGCCAGCACCCACAGGGGGCGCGACAATGAGCAGTTCTTC. This sequence encodes CASTHRGRDNEQFF.

The chain carries TRBV7-7 and TRBJ2-3; 11 nucleotides align to TRBD2. CDR1 SSHAT and CDR2 FNYEAQ come from the germline V gene (reference sequence). Losses at the gene ends were 0 bases for V and 6 bases for J; bases not matched to a gene: 11. This CDR3 region has 18 residues. CDR3 bases: TGTGCCAGCAGCTTAGCGTACTTAGCGGGGGGGAACCCCGATACGCAGTATTTT. Translation gives CASSLAYLAGGNPDTQYF. Variable domain in full (rest from reference TRBV7-7 and TRBJ2-3): GAGVSQSPRYKVTKRGQDVTLRCDPISSHATLYWYQQALGQGPEFLTYFNYEAQPDKSGLPSDRFSAERPEGSISTLTIQRTEQRDSAMYRCASSLAYLAGGNPDTQYFGPGTRLTVL.

J is TRBJ1-6 and V is TRBV19, with a weak D call TRBD1 (6 bases). From germline, CDR1 is LNHDA and CDR2 SQIVND (reference sequence). This CDR3 region has 16 residues. The V end lost 8 bases, the J end lost 1 base, and 15 bases lay between the germline ends. The CDR3 loop reads CASQPDRRSYNSPLHF. The CDR3 bases are TGTGCCAGTCAACCCGACAGGCGGTCCTATAATTCACCCCTCCACTTT.

The J gene is TRBJ2-7, the V gene TRBV7-2; D call uncertain. With 5 bases removed from V and 9 bases from J, the gap between germline ends came to 17 bases. Per the germline V gene, CDR1 is SGHTA and CDR2 is FQGNSA. CDR3 length: 13 residues. CDR3 protein: CASSPGGNPVQYF. CDR3 nucleotides: TGTGCCAGCAGCCCAGGTGGCAATCCTGTGCAGTACTTC. Using reference TRBV7-2 and TRBJ2-7 for the parts outside the CDR3, the full variable domain is GAGVSQSPSNKVTEKGKDVELRCDPISGHTALYWYRQSLGQGLEFLIYFQGNSAPDKSGLPSDRFSAERTGGSVSTLTIQRTQQEDSAVYLCASSPGGNPVQYFGPGTRLTVT.

This clone has just one count. The V call is TRBV5-6, the J call TRBJ1-4; a weak D match, TRBD1 (5 bases). Trimming took off 1 base at V and 6 bases at J, with 19 bases between the two ends. CDR3 length equals 17 residues. Per the germline V gene, CDR1 is SGHDT and CDR2 is YYEEEE. The CDR3 DNA sequence: TGTGCCAGCAGCTTGACCAGGGTCGGCGGTGGTTATGAAAAACTGTTTTTT. It specifies CASSLTRVGGGYEKLFF.

This chain links TRBV5-1 with TRBJ2-1; tentatively, D is TRBD1 (6 bases). CDR3 size: 14 residues. CDR1 and CDR2 (germline): SGHRS, YFSETQ. The V end lost 4 bases, the J end lost 1 base, and 9 bases lay between the germline ends. The CDR3 loop is CASSEGQSYNEQFF. The CDR3 region has the DNA TGCGCCAGCAGCGAGGGACAATCCTACAATGAGCAGTTCTTC.

The chain employs TRBV5-5 and TRBJ1-4, with 8 positions matching TRBD1. V lost 3 bases to trimming and J lost 5 bases; unmatched junction nucleotides: 0. The V gene's germline CDR1 is SGHKS and CDR2 YYEKEE (reference sequence). CDR3 size: 13 residues. The CDR3 here is CASSYRGNEKLFF. CDR3 bases: TGTGCCAGCAGCTACAGGGGGAATGAAAAACTGTTTTTT.